A selection of T cell receptor beta chains follows, all from one sample in a study of blood T cells in healthy people across ages. TCRdb re-analysed the 5' RACE reads in MiXCR, keeping a single row per CDR3 protein. The data show some 760,000 distinct CDR3 sequences, 25% seen once. The same specimen was also included in a second study, on T cells of mothers and their children.

Sequenced sample: blood. The origin of the receptors is a boy aged 5-17 years in good health. The CDR3 runs from the conserved cysteine through the conserved F or W. A D gene is named only where the DNA matches it firmly. A row's size may be missing; if present it is once, few, many or a size class.

j_call clone_size v_call d_call cdr3_nt cdr3_aa
TRBJ2-7 NA TRBV29-1 TRBD1 TGCAGCGTTGAAGCCAGAGACAGGGGTCTCTACGAGCAGTACTTC CSVEARDRGLYEQYF
TRBJ2-7 few TRBV7-9 NA TGTGCCAGCGAAACCGGGGTCTCCTACGAGCAGTACTTC CASETGVSYEQYF
TRBJ2-1 NA TRBV7-2 NA TGTGCCAGCAGCTTAGGGGGGGTGGACAATGAGCAGTTCTTC CASSLGGVDNEQFF
TRBJ2-5 NA TRBV3-1 NA TGTGCCAGCAGCCAAGATCAACTGTCTTGGGAGACCCAGTACTTC CASSQDQLSWETQYF
TRBJ2-2 NA TRBV28 NA TGTGCCAGCAGTTTATTCGGCAGGGCTAGCGGGGAGCTGTTTTTT CASSLFGRASGELFF
TRBJ2-1 few TRBV18 TRBD1 TGTGCCAGCCGTCGTGGGACAGGCGAGAATGAGCAGTTCTTC CASRRGTGENEQFF
TRBJ2-5 NA TRBV2 NA TGTGCCAGCGCGAAGGCCTCAAAAGAGACCCAGTACTTC CASAKASKETQYF
TRBJ1-1 NA TRBV20-1 NA TGCAGTCCGATGGGGGGGTCCTTCATGAACACTGAAGCTTTCTTT CSPMGGSFMNTEAFF
TRBJ2-5 NA TRBV5-1 TRBD2 TGCGCCAGCAGCTTGGCGCTAGCGGGAGTTTCCCCTCAAGAGACCCAGTACTTC CASSLALAGVSPQETQYF
TRBJ1-4 NA TRBV4-2 TRBD1 TGTGCCAGCAGCCAAGAGACAGGGGGTACAACTGAAAAACTGTTTTTT CASSQETGGTTEKLFF
TRBJ2-5 few TRBV21-1 NA TGTGCCAGCAGCAAAGGCCGGGGTAGCGGGAACATCAGGAGGGAGACCCAGTACTTC CASSKGRGSGNIRRETQYF
TRBJ2-1 NA TRBV12-3/TRBV12-4 TRBD2 TGTGCCAGCACCCCCCGGGCGGGGGTTGAGCAGTTCTTC CASTPRAGVEQFF
TRBJ1-2 NA TRBV12-3/TRBV12-4 TRBD1 TGTGCCAGCAGTCGCGGGACAGAGAACTATGGCTACACCTTC CASSRGTENYGYTF
TRBJ2-5 NA TRBV7-2 NA TGTGCCAGCAGCTTGCGCTGGGGACGGACCCAGTACTTC CASSLRWGRTQYF
TRBJ2-3 NA TRBV7-2 NA TGTGCCAGCAGCCCTCTTCTAGCGAAACGCACAGATACGCAGTATTTT CASSPLLAKRTDTQYF
TRBJ1-3 NA TRBV4-2 NA TGTGCCAGCAGCCTTGGAGGGTTTTATGGAAACACCATATATTTT CASSLGGFYGNTIYF
TRBJ2-5 NA TRBV7-9 TRBD1 TGTGCCAGCAGCTACGGACAGGGGTACGAGACCCAGTACTTC CASSYGQGYETQYF
TRBJ2-7 few TRBV2 NA TGTGCCATTTCAGGGATCGAGATGACCTACGAGCAGTACTTC CAISGIEMTYEQYF
TRBJ1-4 few TRBV12-3/TRBV12-4 NA TGTGCCAGCAGCTTGGACGGCAGTGGGGAAAAACTGTTTTTT CASSLDGSGEKLFF
TRBJ1-1 NA TRBV7-2 NA TGTGCCAGCAGCTTAGCACAGGGAGAGACTGAAGCTTTCTTT CASSLAQGETEAFF
TRBJ2-4 NA TRBV28 TRBD2 TGTGCCAGTGGAAGGGGAGGGGTAGGCAAAAACATTCAGTACTTC CASGRGGVGKNIQYF
TRBJ1-1 few TRBV20-1 NA TGCAGTTCACAGGGCGCTGAAGCTTTCTTT CSSQGAEAFF